The source of this T cell receptor beta chain is a study of glioma-infiltrating T cells. Study-wide results and limits: Non-neoplastic patients had below-expected tissue-blood divergence, while all gliomas exceeded expectation. Very few CDR3 sequences were shared between tissue and blood.

Per germline, CDR1 MNHEY and CDR2 SVGEGT. The CDR3 covers 15 residues. The iRepertoire nested amplicon-rescue multiplex PCR amplified TCR alpha and beta CDR3s from RNA. One-step reverse transcription and amplification started from approximately 100-400 ng of tissue mRNA or PBMC total RNA. TCRdb recomputed calls from the multiplex PCR reads with MiXCR, one row per CDR3 protein. The table lists around 44,000 distinct CDR3 sequences, about a fifth of them singletons. As for this clonotype: What it binds is unknown.

Sequenced input: glioma tissue, nonneoplastic brain tissue, or PBMCs (not recorded which). This chain links TRBV6-2 or TRBV6-3 with TRBJ1-5; D call uncertain. The TCR was taken from a human donor with low-grade glioma or glioblastoma, undergoing nonglioma brain surgery, or in good health (not recorded which). The CDR3 DNA reads TGTGTTAGCAGTCTCCCGGCGGATTGGAATCAGCCCCAGCATTTT. Translated, it gives CVSSLPADWNQPQHF.